The source of this T cell receptor (beta chain) is a study of shared clonotypes between healthy human individuals (dated by TCRdb to 2018 to 2021). Background for the entire study: A couple of women and a few men aged 18 to 49 years were included in the cohort. The study deeply sequenced blood TCR repertoires of five healthy adults to estimate repertoire size and the extent of clonotype sharing between individuals. For each donor, CD4 naive and CD4 memory were each given three plates, CD8 naive was given two plates, and CD8 memory was given one plate. To increase sequencing depth and limit assay-specific biases, TCR repertoire library preparation and sequencing were carried out by different laboratories using diverse techniques. Leukapheresis yielded between about 0.94 and 10 billion PBMCs per donor.

TCR CDR3 regions were amplified from genomic DNA by multiplex PCR using the deep immunoSEQ assay. Extracted genomic DNA from each cell subset was distributed evenly across all wells of several immunoSEQ 96-well plates, and each plate was treated as a replicate. For sorted subsets, around 200 ng genomic DNA, equal to 30,000 or so T cell genomes, was loaded into each replicate PCR. Purified libraries were measured with a Qubit 3.0 fluorometer, size-checked on a Bioanalyzer 2100, and measured again with the KAPA Library Quantification kit. Every immunoSEQ 96-well plate was sequenced on a separate single-read 150-cycle Illumina NextSeq 550 flow cell. The original methods were these. Because the immunoSEQ output held only junctional sequences and lacked quality scores, the filtering could not match the filtering applied to full-length reads. To assign V/J genes and CDR3, sequences were annotated against IMGT germline references using PyIR, a Python wrapper for IgBLAST v1.9. Any read was removed if the V/J assignment was weak (E-value above 1e-6), the CDR3 was missing, or the read contained stop codons, out-of-frame junctions, or ambiguous translated residues. V3J clonotypes were defined by identical inferred V gene, J gene, and CDR3 amino acid sequence. The percentage overlap between two repertoires was calculated by dividing the number of shared unique clonotypes by the size of the smaller repertoire. Three approaches were used to assess repertoire richness: RTK rarefaction, the Chao1 estimator, and Recon v2.1 estimates of unobserved clonotypes. Generation probabilities for all TCRbeta clonotypes obtained by the gDNA method from several donors were computed using OLGA. Here the immuneACCESS table is served through TCRdb, limited to in-frame sequences with V and J called. Missing clones are a known gap in these copies; in checked studies unresolved V genes cover under half, and the rest lacks a known reason. The DNA gave D and trimming, while V, J and clone size come from that table. This sample lists millions of clones; approximately 94% were detected once. The ten largest make up about 1.1% of the sample.

Clipping removes 4 bases from V and 5 bases from J, with 7 as the unmatched junction base count. Including the terminal cysteine and phenylalanine, the CDR3 comprises 15 residues. Left in the record is the CDR3 DNA by itself, 45 bases read in frame from the first base. CDR1 is given as SGHNT and CDR2 as YYREEE, both from the germline V gene (reference sequence). CD8 naive samples consisted of CD45RO-negative cells that were positively selected for CCR7, yielding a CD45RA+CCR7+ population without TemRA cells. The donors were healthy, HIV-negative adults with no recently reported acute infections or vaccinations. Every donor was a Caucasian adult living in Nashville, Tennessee, USA. Blood was obtained by leukapheresis, after which PBMCs were separated by Ficoll-Histopaque density gradient centrifugation and cryopreserved in liquid nitrogen vapor phase. Analytical flow cytometry was used to check the purity and quantity of every magnetically sorted T cell population. From each sorted fraction, genomic DNA was isolated and quantified by UV absorbance on a Nanodrop 2000c.

Here is what the overall study found, with its caveats: The genetic and exposure-history diversity represented was limited by the small number of donors. Pairwise subsampling indicated that sequencing depth was expected to affect the degree of clonotype sharing among donors. Only blood was sampled, and tissue TCR repertoires likely differ from those in blood. When a handful of donors were compared, the shared fraction of clonotypes was about 5% for naive CD4, around 4% for naive CD8, 2.3% for memory CD4, and under 0.5% for memory CD8. Estimated clonotype richness was generally larger for naive than for memory subsets. Compared with non-shared clonotypes, the clonotypes found in all four sorted-subset donors had higher generation probabilities. Even with the large sequencing depth, rarefaction of the sorted-subset datasets indicated that sequencing was incomplete.

To note about this clone: Which antigen it targets is not known. Base qualities are not at hand, and no much larger clone is one base apart. Distinct nucleotide sequences in the sample also encode this CDR3.

Sequencing input: naive CD8+ T cells sorted from blood. Per the publication, the cell subset or site label means: CD45RA+CCR7+. This clonotype originated in a man between 18 and 35 years old in good health. The chain is encoded by TRBV5-4 joined to TRBJ2-5, and 11 bases in between align with TRBD1. At the DNA level, the sequence is TGTGCCAGCAGCCCTGGGACAGGGGGTCTGGAGACCCAGTACTTC. Its translation reads: CASSPGTGGLETQYF.